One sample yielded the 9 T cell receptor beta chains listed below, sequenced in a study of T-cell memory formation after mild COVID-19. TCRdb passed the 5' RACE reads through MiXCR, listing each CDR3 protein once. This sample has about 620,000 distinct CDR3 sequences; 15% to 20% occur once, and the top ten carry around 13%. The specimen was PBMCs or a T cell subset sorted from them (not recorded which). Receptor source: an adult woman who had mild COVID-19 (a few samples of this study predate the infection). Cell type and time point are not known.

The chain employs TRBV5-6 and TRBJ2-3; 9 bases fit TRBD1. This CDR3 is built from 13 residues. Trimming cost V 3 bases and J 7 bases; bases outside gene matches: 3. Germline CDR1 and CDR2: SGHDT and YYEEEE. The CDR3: CASSSGQGHTQYF. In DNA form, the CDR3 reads TGTGCCAGCAGCTCCGGACAGGGGCATACGCAGTATTTT.

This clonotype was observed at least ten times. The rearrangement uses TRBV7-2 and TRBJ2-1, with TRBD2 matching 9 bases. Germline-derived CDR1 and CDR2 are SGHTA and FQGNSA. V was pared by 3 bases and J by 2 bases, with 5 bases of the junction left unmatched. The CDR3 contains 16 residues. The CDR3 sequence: CASSFVGGGAYNEQFF. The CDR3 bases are TGTGCCAGCAGCTTTGTCGGCGGGGGGGCCTACAATGAGCAGTTCTTC. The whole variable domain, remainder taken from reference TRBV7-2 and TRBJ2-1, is GAGVSQSPSNKVTEKGKDVELRCDPISGHTALYWYRQSLGQGLEFLIYFQGNSAPDKSGLPSDRFSAERTGGSVSTLTIQRTQQEDSAVYLCASSFVGGGAYNEQFFGPGTRLTVL.

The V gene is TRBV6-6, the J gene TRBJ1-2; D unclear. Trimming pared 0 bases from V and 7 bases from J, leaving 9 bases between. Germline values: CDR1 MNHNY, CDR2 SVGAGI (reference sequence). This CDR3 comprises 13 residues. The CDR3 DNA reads TGTGCCAGCAGTTACTCGAGGGCTGGTGGCTACACCTTC. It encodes CASSYSRAGGYTF.

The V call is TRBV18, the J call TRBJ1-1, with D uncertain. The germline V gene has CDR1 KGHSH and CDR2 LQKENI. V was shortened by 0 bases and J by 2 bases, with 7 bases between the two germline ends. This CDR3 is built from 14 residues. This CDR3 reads CASSPPGFNTEAFF. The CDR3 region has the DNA TGTGCCAGCTCACCACCGGGTTTTAACACTGAAGCTTTCTTT.

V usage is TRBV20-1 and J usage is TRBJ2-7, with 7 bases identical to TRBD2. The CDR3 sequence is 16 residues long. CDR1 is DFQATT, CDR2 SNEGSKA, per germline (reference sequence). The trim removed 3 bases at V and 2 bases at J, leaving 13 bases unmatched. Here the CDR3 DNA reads TGCAGTGCTAGCCTAGTAAACAGTGCGGGGGCCTACGAGCAGTACTTC. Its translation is CSASLVNSAGAYEQYF.

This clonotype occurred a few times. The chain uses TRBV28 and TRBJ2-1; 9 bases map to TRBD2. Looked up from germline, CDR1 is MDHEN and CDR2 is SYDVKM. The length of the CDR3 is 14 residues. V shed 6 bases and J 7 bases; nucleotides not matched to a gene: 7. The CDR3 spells CASSPSGRLNEQFF. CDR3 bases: TGTGCCAGCAGCCCAAGCGGGAGGCTTAATGAGCAGTTCTTC. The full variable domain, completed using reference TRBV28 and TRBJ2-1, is DVKVTQSSRYLVKRTGEKVFLECVQDMDHENMFWYRQDPGLGLRLIYFSYDVKMKEKGDIPEGYSVSREKKERFSLILESASTNQTSMYLCASSPSGRLNEQFFGPGTRLTVL.

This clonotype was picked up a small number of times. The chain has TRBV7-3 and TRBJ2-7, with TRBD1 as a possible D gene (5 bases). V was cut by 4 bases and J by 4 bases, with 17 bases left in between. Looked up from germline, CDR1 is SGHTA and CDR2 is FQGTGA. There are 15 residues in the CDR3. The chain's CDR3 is CASSSGHSNLYEQYF. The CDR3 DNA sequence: TGTGCCAGCAGCTCAGGACACTCGAACCTTTACGAGCAGTACTTC.

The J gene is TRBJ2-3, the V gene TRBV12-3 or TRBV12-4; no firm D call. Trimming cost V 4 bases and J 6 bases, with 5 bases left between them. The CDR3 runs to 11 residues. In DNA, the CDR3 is TGTGCCAGCAGTTGGGGTGATACGCAGTATTTT. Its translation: CASSWGDTQYF.

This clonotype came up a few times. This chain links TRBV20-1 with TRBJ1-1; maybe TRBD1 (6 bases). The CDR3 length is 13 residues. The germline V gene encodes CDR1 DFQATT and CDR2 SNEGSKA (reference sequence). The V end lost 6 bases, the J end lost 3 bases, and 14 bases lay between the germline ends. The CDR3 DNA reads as TGCAGTGCCCCAGGGGCCTCGGACACTGAAGCTTTCTTT. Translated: CSAPGASDTEAFF.